Following are 12 T cell receptor beta chains from one sample sequenced in a study of blood T cell repertoires in COVID-19. Clones were sequenced by immunoSEQ multiplex PCR, and TCRdb holds only the in-frame ones, with some missing. The sample shows 200,000 to 250,000 clones, more than 80% of them seen only once. Sequencing input: peripheral blood. The source of these receptors is a woman older than 75 with COVID-19, enrolled during active disease.

As regards this clone: The sample carries other DNA sequences with the same CDR3. The CDR3 DNA is TGTGCCAGCAGCTTGGGGCAGATTAACTATGGCTACACCTTC. Translated, it gives CASSLGQINYGYTF. The chain employs TRBV5-4 and TRBJ1-2; D remains ambiguous. The CDR3 extends over 14 amino acids. Looked up from germline, CDR1 is SGHNT and CDR2 is YYREEE (reference sequence). The V gene lost 0 bases and the J gene lost 1 base, with 7 bases spanning the gap.

This chain joins TRBV7-2 and TRBJ2-3; 9 bases agree with TRBD2. CDR1 is SGHTA and CDR2 is FQGNSA in the germline V gene. The length of the CDR3 is 15 residues. V lost 3 bases and J lost 3; bases outside the gene matches: 4. CDR3 nucleotides: TGTGCCAGCAGCTTGCCTAGCGGGGATACAGATACGCAGTATTTT. It encodes CASSLPSGDTDTQYF.

The chain couples TRBV30 to TRBJ1-1; D uncertain. Trimming stripped 5 bases from V and 4 bases from J, with 14 bases between. CDR1 is GTSNPN, CDR2 SVGIG, per germline (reference sequence). The CDR3 is 13 residues long. The CDR3 sequence: CAWGEDGFTEAFF. The DNA for the CDR3 is TGTGCCTGGGGGGAGGACGGATTCACTGAAGCTTTCTTT.

The chain uses TRBV15 and TRBJ1-1, with 7 nucleotides matching TRBD1. The junction had 11 bases not matched to a gene; V was cut back by 7 bases and J by 0 bases. There are 16 residues in the CDR3. CDR1 is LNHNV, CDR2 YYDKDF, per germline (reference sequence). The CDR3 DNA sequence: TGTGCCACCAAAAACGCCAGGGGGACGGTGAACACTGAAGCTTTCTTT. Translated: CATKNARGTVNTEAFF.

This chain joins TRBV6-2 or TRBV6-3 and TRBJ1-3; no definite D call. V gave up 0 bases and J gave up 2 bases, with 8 bases separating them. This CDR3 contains 15 residues. Germline V gene data show CDR1 as MNHEY and CDR2 as SVGEGT. The CDR3 DNA follows: TGTGCCAGCAGTTACTCGACGAGGGCTGGAAACACCATATATTTT. It translates to CASSYSTRAGNTIYF.

This rearrangement joins TRBV6-2 or TRBV6-3 to TRBJ1-5; 8 bases align to TRBD1. Germline CDR1 MNHEY, CDR2 SVGEGT. After removal of 5 bases from V and 1 base from J, the junction contained 7 bases not matched to a gene. The CDR3 totals 16 residues. The CDR3 is CASSPRGRGSNQPQHF. The CDR3 DNA is TGTGCCAGCAGTCCCAGGGGGCGCGGAAGCAATCAGCCCCAGCATTTT.

The chain combines TRBV6-6 with TRBJ1-4, with unresolved D. The germline V and J ends were trimmed by 4 bases and 3 bases, with 9 bases remaining between them. CDR3 length: 14 residues. Germline values: CDR1 MNHNY, CDR2 SVGAGI (reference sequence). This chain's CDR3 is CASSSRVANEKLFF. The CDR3 DNA is TGTGCCAGCAGTTCCCGGGTCGCTAATGAAAAACTGTTTTTT.

The chain joins TRBV5-1 to TRBJ2-3, with 10 nucleotides matching TRBD2. Looked up from germline, CDR1 is SGHRS and CDR2 is YFSETQ. CDR3 size: 16 residues. The J segment lost 1 base and the V segment lost 4 bases, leaving 6 bases of the junction unmatched. Here the CDR3 DNA reads TGCGCCAGCAGCCCCTTAGCGGGGGGTGGCACAGATACGCAGTATTTT. As protein: CASSPLAGGGTDTQYF.

This rearrangement joins TRBV6-5 to TRBJ1-2, with D maybe TRBD1 (6 bases). The CDR3 runs to 15 residues. Per the germline V gene, CDR1 is MNHEY and CDR2 is SVGAGI. Trimming took off 5 bases at V and 0 bases at J, with 13 bases between the two ends. CDR3 region: CASSPQGRANYGYTF. The CDR3 nucleotides read TGTGCCAGCAGTCCTCAGGGGAGGGCTAACTATGGCTACACCTTC.

The chain recombines TRBV9 with TRBJ2-2; 8 bases are a match to TRBD2. The CDR3 sequence is 16 residues long. V was clipped by 2 bases and J by 7 bases; unmatched bases: 10. Per the germline V gene, CDR1 is SGDLS and CDR2 is YYNGEE. CDR3 nucleotides: TGTGCCAGCAGCGTTGCACTAGCGGAGGAGGTCGGGGAGCTGTTTTTT. Translation: CASSVALAEEVGELFF.

The chain uses TRBV11-2 and TRBJ1-1; no reliable D call. V was trimmed by 2 bases and J by 1 base, leaving 8 bases between them. Germline V CDR1 and CDR2: SGHAT, FQNNGV. The length of the CDR3 is 14 residues. CDR3 sequence reads: CASSLRLTNTEAFF. Written as DNA, the CDR3 is TGTGCCAGCAGCTTAAGACTCACGAACACTGAAGCTTTCTTT.

The CDR3 region is CSAQGLPYNEQFF. CDR3 sequence (DNA): TGCAGCGCGCAGGGTCTCCCCTACAATGAGCAGTTCTTC. The chain has TRBV29-1 and TRBJ2-1; TRBD1 is a possible D gene (5 bases). The CDR3 spans 13 residues. Germline assignment: CDR1 SQVTM and CDR2 ANQGSEA. The V end lost 7 bases, the J end lost 2 bases, and 12 bases lay between the germline ends.